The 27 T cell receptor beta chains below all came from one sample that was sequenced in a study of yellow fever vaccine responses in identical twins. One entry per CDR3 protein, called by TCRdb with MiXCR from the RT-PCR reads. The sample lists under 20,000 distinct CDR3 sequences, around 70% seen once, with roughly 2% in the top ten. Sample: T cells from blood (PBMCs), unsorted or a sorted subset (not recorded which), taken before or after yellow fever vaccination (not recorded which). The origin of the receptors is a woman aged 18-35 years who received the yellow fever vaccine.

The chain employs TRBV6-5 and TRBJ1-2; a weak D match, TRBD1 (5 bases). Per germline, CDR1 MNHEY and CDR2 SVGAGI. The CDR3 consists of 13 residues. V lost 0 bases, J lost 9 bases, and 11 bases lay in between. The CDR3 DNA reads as TGTGCCAGCAGTTACTCGAAGGACAATCGCTACACCTTC. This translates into CASSYSKDNRYTF.

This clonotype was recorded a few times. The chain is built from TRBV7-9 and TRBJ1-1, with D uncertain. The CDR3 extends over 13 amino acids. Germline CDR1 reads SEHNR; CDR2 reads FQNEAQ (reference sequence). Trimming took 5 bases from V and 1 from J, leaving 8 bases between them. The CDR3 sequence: CASSVSGNTEAFF. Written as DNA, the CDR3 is TGTGCCAGCAGCGTCAGCGGGAACACTGAAGCTTTCTTT.

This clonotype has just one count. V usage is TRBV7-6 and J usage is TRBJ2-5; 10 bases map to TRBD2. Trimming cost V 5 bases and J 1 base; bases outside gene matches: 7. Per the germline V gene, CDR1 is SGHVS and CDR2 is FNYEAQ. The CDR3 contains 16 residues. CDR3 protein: CASSPRAGGFQETQYF. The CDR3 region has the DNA TGTGCCAGCAGCCCCAGAGCGGGGGGGTTCCAAGAGACCCAGTACTTC.

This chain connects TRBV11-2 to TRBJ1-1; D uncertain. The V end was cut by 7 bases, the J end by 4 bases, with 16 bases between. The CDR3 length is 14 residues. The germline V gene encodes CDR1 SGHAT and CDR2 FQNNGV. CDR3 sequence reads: CASTKDWRTTEAFF. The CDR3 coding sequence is TGTGCCAGCACCAAAGACTGGCGGACCACTGAAGCTTTCTTT. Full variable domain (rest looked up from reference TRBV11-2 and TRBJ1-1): EAGVAQSPRYKIIEKRQSVAFWCNPISGHATLYWYQQILGQGPKLLIQFQNNGVVDDSQLPKDRFSAERLKGVDSTLKIQPAKLEDSAVYLCASTKDWRTTEAFFGQGTRLTVV.

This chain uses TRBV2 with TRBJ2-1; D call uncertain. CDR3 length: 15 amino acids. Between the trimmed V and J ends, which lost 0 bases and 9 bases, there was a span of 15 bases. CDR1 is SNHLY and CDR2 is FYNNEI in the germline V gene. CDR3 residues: CASSEALEAPGEQFF. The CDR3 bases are TGTGCCAGCAGTGAAGCGCTTGAGGCCCCGGGTGAGCAGTTCTTC.

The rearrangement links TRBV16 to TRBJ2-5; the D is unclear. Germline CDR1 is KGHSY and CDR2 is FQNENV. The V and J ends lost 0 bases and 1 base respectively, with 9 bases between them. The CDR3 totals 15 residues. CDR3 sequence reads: CASSQSKASQETQYF. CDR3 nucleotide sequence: TGTGCCAGCAGCCAATCGAAGGCTAGCCAAGAGACCCAGTACTTC.

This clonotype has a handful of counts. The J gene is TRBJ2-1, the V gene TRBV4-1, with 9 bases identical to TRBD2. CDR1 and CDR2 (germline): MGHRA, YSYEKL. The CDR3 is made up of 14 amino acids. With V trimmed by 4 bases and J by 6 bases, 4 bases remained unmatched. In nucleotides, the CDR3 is TGCGCCAGCAGCCGCGGGGGGGCGGGCAATGAGCAGTTCTTC. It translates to CASSRGGAGNEQFF.

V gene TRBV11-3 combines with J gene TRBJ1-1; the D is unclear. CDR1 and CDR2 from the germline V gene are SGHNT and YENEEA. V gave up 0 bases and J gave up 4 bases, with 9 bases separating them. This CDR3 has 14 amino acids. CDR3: CASSLDGWGTEAFF. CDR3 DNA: TGTGCCAGCAGCTTAGATGGATGGGGCACTGAAGCTTTCTTT.

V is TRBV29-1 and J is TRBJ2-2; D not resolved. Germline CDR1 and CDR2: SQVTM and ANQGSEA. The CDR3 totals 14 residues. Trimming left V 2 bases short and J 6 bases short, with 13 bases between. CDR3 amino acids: CSVEYPTVSGELFF. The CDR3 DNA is TGCAGCGTTGAATACCCGACTGTTTCCGGGGAGCTGTTTTTT.

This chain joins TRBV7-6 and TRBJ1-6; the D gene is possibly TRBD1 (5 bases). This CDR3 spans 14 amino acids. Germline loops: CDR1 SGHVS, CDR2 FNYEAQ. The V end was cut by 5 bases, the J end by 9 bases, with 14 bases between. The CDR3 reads CASSLGAGPSPLHF. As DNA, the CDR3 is TGTGCCAGCAGCCTAGGGGCAGGCCCTTCACCCCTCCACTTT.

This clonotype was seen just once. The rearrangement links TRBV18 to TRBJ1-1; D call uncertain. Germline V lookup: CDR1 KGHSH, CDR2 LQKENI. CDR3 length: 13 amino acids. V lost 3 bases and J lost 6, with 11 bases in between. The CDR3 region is CASSPWTEAEAFF. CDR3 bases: TGTGCCAGCTCACCCTGGACCGAAGCTGAAGCTTTCTTT.

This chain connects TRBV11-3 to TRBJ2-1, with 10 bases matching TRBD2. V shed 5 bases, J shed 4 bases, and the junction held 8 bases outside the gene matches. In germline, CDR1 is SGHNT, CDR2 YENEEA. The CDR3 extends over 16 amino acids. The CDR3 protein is CASSPPTSGTYNEQFF. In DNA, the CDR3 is TGTGCCAGCAGCCCCCCAACTAGCGGGACTTACAATGAGCAGTTCTTC.

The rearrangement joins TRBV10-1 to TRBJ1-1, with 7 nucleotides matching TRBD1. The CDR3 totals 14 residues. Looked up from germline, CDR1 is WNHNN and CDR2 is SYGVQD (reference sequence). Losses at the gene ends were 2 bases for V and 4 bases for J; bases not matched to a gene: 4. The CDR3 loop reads CASSEGTAVTEAFF. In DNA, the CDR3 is TGCGCCAGCAGTGAGGGGACAGCGGTCACTGAAGCTTTCTTT.

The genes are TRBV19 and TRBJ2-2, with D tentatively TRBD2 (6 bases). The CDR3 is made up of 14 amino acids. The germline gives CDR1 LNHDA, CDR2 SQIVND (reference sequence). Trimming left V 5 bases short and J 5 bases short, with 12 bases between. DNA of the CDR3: TGTGCCAGTAGTGTAGCCGGAGGGACCGGGGAGCTGTTTTTT. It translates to CASSVAGGTGELFF.

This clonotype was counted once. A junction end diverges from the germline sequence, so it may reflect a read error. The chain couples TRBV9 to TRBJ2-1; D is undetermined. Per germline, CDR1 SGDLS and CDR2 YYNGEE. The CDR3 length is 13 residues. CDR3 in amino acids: CASSETNNNEQIF. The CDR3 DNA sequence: TGTGCCAGCAGCGAGACCAATAACAATGAGCAGATCTTC.

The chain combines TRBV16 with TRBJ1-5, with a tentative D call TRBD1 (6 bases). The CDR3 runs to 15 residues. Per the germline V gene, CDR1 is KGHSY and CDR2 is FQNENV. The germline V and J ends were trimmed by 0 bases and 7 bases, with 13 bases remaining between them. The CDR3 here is CASSQSWDTYQPQHF. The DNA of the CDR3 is TGTGCCAGCAGCCAATCATGGGACACTTACCAGCCCCAGCATTTT.

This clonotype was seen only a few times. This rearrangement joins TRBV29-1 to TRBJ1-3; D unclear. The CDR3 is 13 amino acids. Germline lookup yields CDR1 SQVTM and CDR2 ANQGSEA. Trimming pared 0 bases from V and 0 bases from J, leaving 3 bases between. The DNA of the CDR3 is TGCAGCGTTGAAGAGAGCTCTGGAAACACCATATATTTT. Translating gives CSVEESSGNTIYF. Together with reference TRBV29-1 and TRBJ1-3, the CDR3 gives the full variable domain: SAVISQKPSRDICQRGTSLTIQCQVDSQVTMMFWYRQQPGQSLTLIATANQGSEATYESGFVIDKFPISRPNLTFSTLTVSNMSPEDSSIYLCSVEESSGNTIYFGEGSWLTVV.

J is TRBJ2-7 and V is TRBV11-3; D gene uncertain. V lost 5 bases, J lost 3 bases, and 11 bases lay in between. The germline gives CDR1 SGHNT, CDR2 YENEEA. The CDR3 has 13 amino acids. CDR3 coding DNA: TGTGCCAGCAGCCCGTCCGACTTCTACGAGCAGTACTTC. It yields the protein CASSPSDFYEQYF. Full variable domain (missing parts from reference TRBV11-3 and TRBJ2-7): EAGVVQSPRYKIIEKKQPVAFWCNPISGHNTLYWYLQNLGQGPELLIRYENEEAVDDSQLPKDRFSAERLKGVDSTLKIQPAELGDSAVYLCASSPSDFYEQYFGPGTRLTVT.

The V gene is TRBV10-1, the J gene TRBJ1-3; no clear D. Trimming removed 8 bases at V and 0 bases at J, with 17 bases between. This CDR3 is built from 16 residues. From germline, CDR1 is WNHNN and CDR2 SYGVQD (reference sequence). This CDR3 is CASPHRAGSSGNTIYF. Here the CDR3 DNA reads TGCGCCAGCCCTCACCGAGCCGGGAGCTCTGGAAACACCATATATTTT.

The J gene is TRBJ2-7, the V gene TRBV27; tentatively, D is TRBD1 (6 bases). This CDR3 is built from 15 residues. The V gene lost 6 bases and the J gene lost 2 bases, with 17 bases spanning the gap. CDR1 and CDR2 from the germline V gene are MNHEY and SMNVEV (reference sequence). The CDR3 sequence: CASSPLTTGTYEQYF. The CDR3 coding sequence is TGTGCCAGCAGCCCTCTAACCACAGGGACCTACGAGCAGTACTTC.

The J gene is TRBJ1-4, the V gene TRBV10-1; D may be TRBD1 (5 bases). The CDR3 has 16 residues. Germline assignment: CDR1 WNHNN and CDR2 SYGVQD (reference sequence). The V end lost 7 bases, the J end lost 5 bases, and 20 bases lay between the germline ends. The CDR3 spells CASKGKQVVINEKLFF. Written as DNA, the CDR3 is TGCGCCAGCAAAGGAAAACAGGTTGTCATAAATGAAAAACTGTTTTTT.

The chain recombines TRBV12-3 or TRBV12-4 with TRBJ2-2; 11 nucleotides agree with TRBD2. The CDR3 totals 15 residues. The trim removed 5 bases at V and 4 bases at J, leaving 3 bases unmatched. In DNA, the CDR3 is TGTGCCAGCAGTCCAGGACTAGCGGGCACCGGGGAGCTGTTTTTT. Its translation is CASSPGLAGTGELFF.

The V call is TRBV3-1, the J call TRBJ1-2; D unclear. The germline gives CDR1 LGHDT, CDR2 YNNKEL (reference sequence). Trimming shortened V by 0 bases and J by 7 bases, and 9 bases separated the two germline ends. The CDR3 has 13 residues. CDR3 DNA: TGTGCCAGCAGCCAAGATCGACTGGGTGGCTACACCTTC. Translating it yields CASSQDRLGGYTF.

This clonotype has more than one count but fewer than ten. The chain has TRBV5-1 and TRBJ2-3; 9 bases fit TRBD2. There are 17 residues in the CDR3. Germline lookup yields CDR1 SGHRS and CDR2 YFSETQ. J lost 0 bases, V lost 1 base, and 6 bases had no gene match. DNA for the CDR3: TGCGCCAGCAGCTTGTGGGCTAGCGGGACTAGCACAGATACGCAGTATTTT. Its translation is CASSLWASGTSTDTQYF. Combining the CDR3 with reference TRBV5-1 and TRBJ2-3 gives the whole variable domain KAGVTQTPRYLIKTRGQQVTLSCSPISGHRSVSWYQQTPGQGLQFLFEYFSETQRNKGNFPGRFSGRQFSNSRSEMNVSTLELGDSALYLCASSLWASGTSTDTQYFGPGTRLTVL.

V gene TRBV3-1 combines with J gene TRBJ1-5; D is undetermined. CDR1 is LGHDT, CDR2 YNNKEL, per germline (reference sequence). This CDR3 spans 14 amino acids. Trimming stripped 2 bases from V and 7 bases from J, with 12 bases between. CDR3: CASSQSGVRQPQHF. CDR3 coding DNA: TGTGCCAGCAGCCAAAGCGGGGTAAGACAGCCCCAGCATTTT.

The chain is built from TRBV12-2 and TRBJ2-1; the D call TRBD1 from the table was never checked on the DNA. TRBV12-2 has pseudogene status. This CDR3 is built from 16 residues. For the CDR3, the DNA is TGTGCAAGTCGCTCCACCCCCGGGACGGACTACAATGAGCAGTTCTTC. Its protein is CASRSTPGTDYNEQFF.

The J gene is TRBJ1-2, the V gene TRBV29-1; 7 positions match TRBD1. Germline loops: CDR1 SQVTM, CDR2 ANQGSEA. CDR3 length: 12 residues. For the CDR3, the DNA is TGCACCACTGAAGGGACAGTCTATGGCTACACCTTC. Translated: CTTEGTVYGYTF. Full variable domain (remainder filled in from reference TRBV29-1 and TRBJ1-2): SAVISQKPSRDICQRGTSLTIQCQVDSQVTMMFWYRQQPGQSLTLIATANQGSEATYESGFVIDKFPISRPNLTFSTLTVSNMSPEDSSIYLCTTEGTVYGYTFGSGTRLTVV.